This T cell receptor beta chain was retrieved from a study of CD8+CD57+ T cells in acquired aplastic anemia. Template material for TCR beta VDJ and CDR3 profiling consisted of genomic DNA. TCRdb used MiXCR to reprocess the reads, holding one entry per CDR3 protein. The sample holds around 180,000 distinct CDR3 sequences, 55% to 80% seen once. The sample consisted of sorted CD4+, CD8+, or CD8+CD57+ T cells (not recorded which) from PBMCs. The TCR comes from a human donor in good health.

CDR3 amino acids: CSARSDPLPQHF. In DNA form, the CDR3 reads TGCAGTGCTAGGTCGGACCCGTTGCCCCAGCATTTT. The chain is built from TRBV20-1 and TRBJ1-5; no definite D call. The CDR3 has 12 residues. V lost 3 bases and J 9 bases, leaving 12 bases between the germline ends. The germline V gene has CDR1 DFQATT and CDR2 SNEGSKA (reference sequence).